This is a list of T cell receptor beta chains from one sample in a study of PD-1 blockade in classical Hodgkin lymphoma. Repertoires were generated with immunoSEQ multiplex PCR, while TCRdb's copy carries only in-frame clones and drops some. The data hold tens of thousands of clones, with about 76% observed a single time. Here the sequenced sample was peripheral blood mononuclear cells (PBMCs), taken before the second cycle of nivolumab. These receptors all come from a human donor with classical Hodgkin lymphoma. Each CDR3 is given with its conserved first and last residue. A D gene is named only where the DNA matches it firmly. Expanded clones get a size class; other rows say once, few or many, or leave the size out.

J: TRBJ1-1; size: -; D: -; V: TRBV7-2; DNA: TGTGCCAGCAGCTTAGTTTTTGGCAGGGTGGGAACTGAAGCTTTCTTT; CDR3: CASSLVFGRVGTEAFF
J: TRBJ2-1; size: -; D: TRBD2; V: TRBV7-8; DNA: TGTGCCAGCAGCGACTATCGACTAGCGGGGGACTCGGGCGATGAGCAGTTCTTC; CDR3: CASSDYRLAGDSGDEQFF
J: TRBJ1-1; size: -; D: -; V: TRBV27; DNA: TGTGCCAGCGCAGCGGGCTCGAACACTGAAGCTTTCTTT; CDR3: CASAAGSNTEAFF
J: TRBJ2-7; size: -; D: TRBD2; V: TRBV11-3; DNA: TGTGCCAGCAGCTTATTCCCTCCTAGCGGGGGGTACGAGCAGTACTTC; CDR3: CASSLFPPSGGYEQYF
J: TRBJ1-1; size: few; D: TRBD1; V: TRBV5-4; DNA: TGTGCCAGCAGCCGTACCTCAGGGGGGACTGAAGCTTTCTTT; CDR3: CASSRTSGGTEAFF
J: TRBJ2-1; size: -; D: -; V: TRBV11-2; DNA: TGTGCCAGCAGCAGTAGAGAGGGCAGTAGTTGGAATGAGCAGTTCTTC; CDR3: CASSSREGSSWNEQFF
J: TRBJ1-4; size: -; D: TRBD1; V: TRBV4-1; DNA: TGCGCCAGCAGCCAAGATGGGGGACAGGGTGGTGAAAAACTGTTTTTT; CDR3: CASSQDGGQGGEKLFF
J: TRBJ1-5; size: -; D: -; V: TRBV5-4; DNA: TGTGCCAGCAGCTTTATGGATAGCAATCAGCCCCAGCATTTT; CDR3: CASSFMDSNQPQHF
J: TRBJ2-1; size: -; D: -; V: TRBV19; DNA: TGTGCCAGTACCCCCCGATCGGACGGGGTCGATGAGCAGTTCTTC; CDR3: CASTPRSDGVDEQFF
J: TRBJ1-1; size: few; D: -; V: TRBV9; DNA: TGTGCCAGCAGCCCCCCGGGCTTCAAGATGAACACTGAAGCTTTCTTT; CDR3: CASSPPGFKMNTEAFF
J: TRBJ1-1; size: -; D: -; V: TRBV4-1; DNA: TGCGCCAGCAGCCAAGAAGGGTGGACAGTAAACACTGAAGCTTTCTTT; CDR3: CASSQEGWTVNTEAFF
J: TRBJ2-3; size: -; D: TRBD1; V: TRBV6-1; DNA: TGTGCCAGCAATACAGACAGGGGGTCAGATACGCAGTATTTT; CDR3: CASNTDRGSDTQYF
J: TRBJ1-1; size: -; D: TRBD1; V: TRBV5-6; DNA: TGTGCCAGCAGCTCTTTACAGGGGGCAAGCGCGACTGAAGCTTTCTTT; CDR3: CASSSLQGASATEAFF
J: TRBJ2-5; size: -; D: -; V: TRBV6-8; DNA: TGTGCCAGCAGTTACCCGGTATGGAGTAGGGCTCATGGGCGAGAGACCCAGTACTTC; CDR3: CASSYPVWSRAHGRETQYF
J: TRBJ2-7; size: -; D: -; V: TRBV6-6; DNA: TGTGCCAGCAGTTACTCGACAAACTCCTACGAGCAGTACTTC; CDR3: CASSYSTNSYEQYF
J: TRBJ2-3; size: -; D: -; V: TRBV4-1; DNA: TGCGCCAGCAGCCAACAGGTGGGTCGGACAGATACGCAGTATTTT; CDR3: CASSQQVGRTDTQYF
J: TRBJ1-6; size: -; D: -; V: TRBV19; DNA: TGTGCCAGTAGTATTTTGGGGGTCGATAATTCACCCCTCCACTTT; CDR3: CASSILGVDNSPLHF
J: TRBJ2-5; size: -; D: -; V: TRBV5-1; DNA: TGCGCCAGCAGCTTTCAGAGCGGAGCACAAGAGACCCAGTACTTC; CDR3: CASSFQSGAQETQYF
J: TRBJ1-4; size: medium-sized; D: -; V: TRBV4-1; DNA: TGCGCCAGCAGCCCCGGACCAGTTAGTGAAAAACTGTTTTTT; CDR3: CASSPGPVSEKLFF
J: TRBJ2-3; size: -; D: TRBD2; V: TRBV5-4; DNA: TGTGCCAGCAGCCAACTAGCGGGGGTGACATTGAGTTTT; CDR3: CASSQLAGVTLSF
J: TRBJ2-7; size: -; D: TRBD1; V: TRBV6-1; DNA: TGTGCCAGCAGTATCTGGACAGGGAAGAGGGGCGAGCAGTACTTC; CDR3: CASSIWTGKRGEQYF
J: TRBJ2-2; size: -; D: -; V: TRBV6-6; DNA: TGTGCCAGCAGTTACTCGTCTTCCGCCGGGGAGCTGTTTTTT; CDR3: CASSYSSSAGELFF
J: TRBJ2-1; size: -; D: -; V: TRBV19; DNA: TGTGCCAGTAGTATTACAGGTAACAATGAGCAGTTCTTC; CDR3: CASSITGNNEQFF
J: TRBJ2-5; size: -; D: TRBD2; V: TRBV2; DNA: TGTGCCAGCAGGGGCGGGGGGCAAGAGACCCAGTACTTC; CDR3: CASRGGGQETQYF
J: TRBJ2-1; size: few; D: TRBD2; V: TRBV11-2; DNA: TGTGCCAGCAGCTTAGGGACTAGCGGGGTCTACAATGAGCAGTTCTTC; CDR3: CASSLGTSGVYNEQFF
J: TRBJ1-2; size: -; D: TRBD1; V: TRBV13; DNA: TGTGCCAGCAGCTTACTCGACGGGACAGATACTAACTATGGCTACACCTTC; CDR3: CASSLLDGTDTNYGYTF
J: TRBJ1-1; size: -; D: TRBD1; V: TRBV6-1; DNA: TGTGCCAGCAATCCGACAGGGCCGAACACTGAAGCTTTCTTT; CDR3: CASNPTGPNTEAFF
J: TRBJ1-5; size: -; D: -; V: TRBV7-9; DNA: TGTGCCAGCAGCCCGGGGGAGAATCAGCCCCAGCATTTT; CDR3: CASSPGENQPQHF
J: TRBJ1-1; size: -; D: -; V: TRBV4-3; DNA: TGCGCCAGCAGCCAGGGACCAATAGGGATGAACACTGAAGCTTTCTTT; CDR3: CASSQGPIGMNTEAFF
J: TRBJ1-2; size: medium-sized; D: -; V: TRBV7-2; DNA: TGTGCCAGCAGCCTCGAGTTGGGTACGGGGGGCTACACCTTC; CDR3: CASSLELGTGGYTF
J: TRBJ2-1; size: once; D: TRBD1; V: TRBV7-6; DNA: TGTGCCAGCAGCTCCTTGACAGGGTTCAATGAGCAGTTCTTC; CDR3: CASSSLTGFNEQFF
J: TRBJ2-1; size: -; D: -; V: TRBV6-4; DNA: TGTGCCAGCAGTGACTCTACGGGTTCCGATGAGCAGTTCTTC; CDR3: CASSDSTGSDEQFF
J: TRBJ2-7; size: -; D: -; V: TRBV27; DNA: TGTGCCAGCAGTTTGGCACCCTCCTACGAGCAGTACTTC; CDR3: CASSLAPSYEQYF
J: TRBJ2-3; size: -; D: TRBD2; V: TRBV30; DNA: TGTGCCTGGAGTAGGCGGGGGGGCACAGATACGCAGTATTTT; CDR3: CAWSRRGGTDTQYF
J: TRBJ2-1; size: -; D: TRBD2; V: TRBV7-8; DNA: TGTGCCAGCAGCTTAGTGGCAGGGCGGGGAGGACTAGCGTTCAATGAGCAGTTCTTC; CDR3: CASSLVAGRGGLAFNEQFF
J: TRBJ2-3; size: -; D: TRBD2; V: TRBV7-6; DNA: TGTGCCAGCAGCCTACCTAGCGGGACCCTAGCAACAGATACGCAGTATTTT; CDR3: CASSLPSGTLATDTQYF
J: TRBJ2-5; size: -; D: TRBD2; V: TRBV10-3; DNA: TGTGCCATCAGTGGGGCTAGCGGGGTTTCAGAGACCCAGTACTTC; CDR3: CAISGASGVSETQYF
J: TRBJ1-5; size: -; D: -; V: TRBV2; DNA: TGTGCCAGCTCAGGTCAGCCCCAGCATTTT; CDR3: CASSGQPQHF
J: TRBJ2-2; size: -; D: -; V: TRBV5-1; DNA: TGCGCCAGCAGCTTGTTTTGGCAGGGGCGCCGGACCGGGGAGCTGTTTTTT; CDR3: CASSLFWQGRRTGELFF
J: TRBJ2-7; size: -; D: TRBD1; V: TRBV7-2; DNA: TGTGCCAGCAGCTTGGTAGACAGGGTTCACGAGCAGTACTTC; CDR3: CASSLVDRVHEQYF
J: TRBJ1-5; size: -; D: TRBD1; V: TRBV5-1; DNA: TGCGCCAGCAGCTTGGAGGGACAGAGTAATCAGCCCCAGCATTTT; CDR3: CASSLEGQSNQPQHF
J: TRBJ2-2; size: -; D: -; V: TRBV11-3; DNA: TGTGCCAGCAGCTTAAGGGACCCCGGGGAGCTGTTTTTT; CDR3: CASSLRDPGELFF
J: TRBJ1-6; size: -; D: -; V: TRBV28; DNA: TGTGCCAGCAGTTTAGGTCTGGGGGCCTCGGAATCCTATAATTCACCCCTCCACTTT; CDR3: CASSLGLGASESYNSPLHF
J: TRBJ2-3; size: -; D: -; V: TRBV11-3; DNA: TGTGCCAGCAGCTTATATGCGACAGATACGCAGTATTTT; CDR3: CASSLYATDTQYF
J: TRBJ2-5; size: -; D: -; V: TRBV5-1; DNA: TGCGCCAGCAGCTTGTTGGGGGAGACCCAGTACTTC; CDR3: CASSLLGETQYF
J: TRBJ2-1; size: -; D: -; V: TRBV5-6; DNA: TGTGCCAGCGGATTGAAGGACGTTTACTACAATGAGCAGTTCTTC; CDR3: CASGLKDVYYNEQFF